The rows below give T cell receptor beta chains drawn from one sample of a study of OX40 agonist ivuxolimab in advanced cancers. Measured with immunoSEQ multiplex PCR; TCRdb has only the in-frame clones, and not every one. The sample carries around 90,000 clones, about nine tenths recorded once. Specimen: CD4+ or CD8+ T cells sorted from blood, collected in a trial of the OX40 agonist ivuxolimab. These receptors originate from an adult with an advanced solid tumor such as melanoma, head and neck, liver or kidney cancer. Both conserved end residues are part of each CDR3. Fields, in order: V gene, D gene, J gene, clone size, CDR3 protein, CDR3 DNA. A D gene is named only where the DNA matches it firmly. The size field is filled for only some rows; it gives once, few, many or a size class.

V gene: TRBV19
D gene: TRBD1
J gene: TRBJ2-5
clone size: NA
CDR3 protein: CASSYRGTTQETQYF
CDR3 DNA: TGTGCCAGTAGCTACAGGGGGACCACACAAGAGACCCAGTACTTC

V gene: TRBV7-9
D gene: TRBD1
J gene: TRBJ1-3
clone size: NA
CDR3 protein: CASSPSGQPGNTIYF
CDR3 DNA: TGTGCCAGCAGCCCCTCGGGACAGCCAGGAAACACCATATATTTT

V gene: TRBV7-9
D gene: NA
J gene: TRBJ1-5
clone size: NA
CDR3 protein: CASSSLDMSWGISNQPQHF
CDR3 DNA: TGTGCCAGCAGCTCCCTGGACATGAGTTGGGGGATTAGCAATCAGCCCCAGCATTTT

V gene: TRBV6-1
D gene: TRBD1
J gene: TRBJ1-1
clone size: NA
CDR3 protein: CASTIGGAKNTEAFF
CDR3 DNA: TGTGCCAGCACCATAGGGGGCGCAAAGAACACTGAAGCTTTCTTT

V gene: TRBV19
D gene: NA
J gene: TRBJ2-3
clone size: NA
CDR3 protein: CASSIGGLLSTDTQYF
CDR3 DNA: TGTGCCAGTAGTATAGGCGGGCTCCTCAGCACAGATACGCAGTATTTT

V gene: TRBV6-1
D gene: TRBD2
J gene: TRBJ2-5
clone size: NA
CDR3 protein: CASISGGKETQYF
CDR3 DNA: TGTGCCAGCATCAGCGGGGGGAAAGAGACCCAGTACTTC

V gene: TRBV2
D gene: NA
J gene: TRBJ1-5
clone size: NA
CDR3 protein: CASSSQGPTNQPQHF
CDR3 DNA: TGTGCCAGCAGTTCTCAGGGTCCTACTAATCAGCCCCAGCATTTT

V gene: TRBV7-2
D gene: NA
J gene: TRBJ1-5
clone size: NA
CDR3 protein: CASSSYGASNQPQHF
CDR3 DNA: TGTGCCAGCAGCTCCTATGGAGCTAGCAATCAGCCCCAGCATTTT

V gene: TRBV5-6
D gene: TRBD2
J gene: TRBJ2-5
clone size: NA
CDR3 protein: CASSLLGGETQYF
CDR3 DNA: TGTGCCAGCAGCTTGCTGGGGGGGGAGACCCAGTACTTC

V gene: TRBV29-1
D gene: TRBD2
J gene: TRBJ2-3
clone size: NA
CDR3 protein: CSALAGSTDTQYF
CDR3 DNA: TGCAGCGCTCTAGCGGGTAGCACAGATACGCAGTATTTT

V gene: TRBV9
D gene: NA
J gene: TRBJ2-7
clone size: NA
CDR3 protein: CASSVGVLPYEQYF
CDR3 DNA: TGTGCCAGCAGCGTGGGGGTGCTTCCCTACGAGCAGTACTTC

V gene: TRBV10-3
D gene: NA
J gene: TRBJ2-2
clone size: NA
CDR3 protein: CAISESRGTNTGELFF
CDR3 DNA: TGTGCCATCAGTGAGTCTCGGGGAACGAACACCGGGGAGCTGTTTTTT

V gene: TRBV9
D gene: TRBD2
J gene: TRBJ2-5
clone size: NA
CDR3 protein: CASSTPGLAGVETQYF
CDR3 DNA: TGTGCCAGCAGCACTCCGGGACTAGCGGGGGTTGAGACCCAGTACTTC

V gene: TRBV6-1
D gene: NA
J gene: TRBJ1-2
clone size: NA
CDR3 protein: CASSDDGTYGYTF
CDR3 DNA: TGTGCCAGCAGTGATGACGGGACCTATGGCTACACCTTC

V gene: TRBV5-4
D gene: TRBD1
J gene: TRBJ2-7
clone size: NA
CDR3 protein: CASSWAGTGRYEQYF
CDR3 DNA: TGTGCCAGCAGCTGGGCGGGGACAGGGAGGTACGAGCAGTACTTC

V gene: TRBV11-3
D gene: TRBD2
J gene: TRBJ2-2
clone size: once
CDR3 protein: CASSLGTSGENTGELFF
CDR3 DNA: TGTGCCAGCAGCCTCGGGACTAGCGGGGAGAACACCGGGGAGCTGTTTTTT

V gene: TRBV5-4
D gene: TRBD2
J gene: TRBJ2-1
clone size: NA
CDR3 protein: CASSPLAGNYNEQFF
CDR3 DNA: TGTGCCAGCAGCCCTCTAGCGGGGAACTACAATGAGCAGTTCTTC

V gene: TRBV5-1
D gene: NA
J gene: TRBJ2-2
clone size: NA
CDR3 protein: CASIAPNTGELFF
CDR3 DNA: TGCGCCAGCATCGCACCGAACACCGGGGAGCTGTTTTTT

V gene: TRBV6-7
D gene: NA
J gene: TRBJ1-3
clone size: NA
CDR3 protein: CASTAGLDGNTIYF
CDR3 DNA: TGCGCCAGCACAGCAGGTCTGGACGGAAACACCATATATTTT

V gene: TRBV7-9
D gene: NA
J gene: TRBJ2-1
clone size: NA
CDR3 protein: CASSLGRYNEQFF
CDR3 DNA: TGTGCCAGCAGCTTAGGTAGATACAATGAGCAGTTCTTC

V gene: TRBV9
D gene: NA
J gene: TRBJ2-5
clone size: NA
CDR3 protein: CASSAQVWEETQYF
CDR3 DNA: TGTGCCAGCAGCGCACAGGTTTGGGAAGAGACCCAGTACTTC

V gene: TRBV2
D gene: NA
J gene: TRBJ1-4
clone size: NA
CDR3 protein: CASSGTGTESRKLFF
CDR3 DNA: TGTGCCAGCAGTGGGACCGGGACTGAGAGTCGAAAACTGTTTTTT

V gene: TRBV14
D gene: NA
J gene: TRBJ1-6
clone size: NA
CDR3 protein: CASSQVVGRDNSPLHF
CDR3 DNA: TGTGCCAGCAGCCAAGTAGTAGGCAGAGACAATTCACCCCTCCACTTT

V gene: TRBV18
D gene: NA
J gene: TRBJ2-1
clone size: NA
CDR3 protein: CASSPGGASYNEQFF
CDR3 DNA: TGTGCCAGCTCACCAGGGGGGGCCTCCTACAATGAGCAGTTCTTC

V gene: TRBV6-1
D gene: NA
J gene: TRBJ1-3
clone size: NA
CDR3 protein: CASSEAGAGNTIYF
CDR3 DNA: TGTGCCAGCAGTGAAGCAGGGGCTGGAAACACCATATATTTT

V gene: TRBV25-1
D gene: TRBD2
J gene: TRBJ2-7
clone size: NA
CDR3 protein: CASSGLAGPLWEQYF
CDR3 DNA: TGTGCCAGCAGTGGCTTAGCGGGCCCGTTATGGGAGCAGTACTTC

V gene: TRBV28
D gene: TRBD1
J gene: TRBJ1-6
clone size: NA
CDR3 protein: CASTRDRVNSPLHF
CDR3 DNA: TGTGCCAGCACCCGGGACAGGGTTAATTCACCCCTCCACTTT

V gene: TRBV5-1
D gene: NA
J gene: TRBJ1-1
clone size: NA
CDR3 protein: CASSLLTENTEAFF
CDR3 DNA: TGCGCCAGCAGCCTCTTGACGGAGAACACTGAAGCTTTCTTT